The 27 T cell receptor beta chains presented below share a single source sample, sequenced in a study of T-cell memory formation after mild COVID-19. One entry per CDR3 protein, called by TCRdb with MiXCR from the 5' RACE reads. The sample includes 300,000 or so distinct CDR3 sequences, 15% to 20% of them seen just once. The source material was PBMCs or a T cell subset sorted from them (not recorded which). The receptors here all came from a man in his late teens or twenties who had mild COVID-19 (a few samples of this study predate the infection). Cell type and time point are not known.

This chain uses TRBV5-8 with TRBJ2-1; D uncertain. The CDR3 is made up of 11 amino acids. Germline CDR1 and CDR2: SGHTS and YDEGEE. The V end was cut by 5 bases, the J end by 8 bases, with 8 bases between. CDR3 nucleotide sequence: TGTGCCAGCAGTTCTTACGATGAGCAGTTCTTC. It translates to CASSSYDEQFF.

The V and J genes are TRBV12-3 or TRBV12-4 and TRBJ2-7, with a possible D match to TRBD2 (6 bases). V was clipped by 5 bases and J by 4 bases, with 12 bases between them. The CDR3 extends over 13 amino acids. The DNA of the CDR3 is TGTGCCAGCAGTCGGGACGGGGGTTACGAGCAGTACTTC. It is translated as CASSRDGGYEQYF.

This clonotype was observed a few times. The chain links TRBV28 to TRBJ1-6, with D unresolved. The V gene lost 2 bases and the J gene lost 6 bases, with 5 bases spanning the gap. The CDR3 is made up of 13 amino acids. CDR1 and CDR2 (germline): MDHEN, SYDVKM. The chain's CDR3 is CASSLMGNSPLHF. CDR3 nucleotide sequence: TGTGCCAGCAGTTTAATGGGTAATTCACCCCTCCACTTT.

This clonotype appeared many times. The rearrangement links TRBV5-1 to TRBJ2-3; either TRBD1 or TRBD2 may supply D (5 bases each). CDR1 is SGHRS and CDR2 is YFSETQ in the germline V gene. V lost 4 bases and J lost 4, with 7 bases in between. The CDR3 sequence is 12 residues long. This chain's CDR3 is CASSPGPDTQYF. CDR3 DNA sequence: TGCGCCAGCAGCCCGGGGCCAGATACGCAGTATTTT.

The chain carries TRBV30 and TRBJ2-5; no reliable D call. The V end lost 1 base, the J end lost 1 base, and 1 base lay between the germline ends. In germline, CDR1 is GTSNPN, CDR2 SVGIG (reference sequence). The CDR3 runs to 11 residues. The DNA for the CDR3 is TGTGCCTGGAGTGCCCAAGAGACCCAGTACTTC. Translated, it gives CAWSAQETQYF.

The chain recombines TRBV5-1 with TRBJ2-7; D remains ambiguous. CDR3 length: 15 residues. The germline CDR1 and CDR2 sequences are SGHRS and YFSETQ. The V end was cut by 0 bases, the J end by 2 bases, with 12 bases between. CDR3 in amino acids: CASSLDGVQPYEQYF. CDR3 in DNA: TGCGCCAGCAGCTTGGATGGAGTTCAACCCTACGAGCAGTACTTC.

The V call is TRBV9, the J call TRBJ2-2; 7 nucleotides agree with TRBD2. V shed 0 bases, J shed 7 bases, and the junction held 6 bases outside the gene matches. The germline gives CDR1 SGDLS, CDR2 YYNGEE. The CDR3 extends over 15 amino acids. CDR3 in amino acids: CASSVVGAGSGELFF. The DNA for the CDR3 is TGTGCCAGCAGCGTAGTTGGAGCGGGGAGCGGGGAGCTGTTTTTT.

The V gene is TRBV3-1, the J gene TRBJ2-1; D is ambiguous. The CDR3 is 12 amino acids. The V gene lost 1 base and the J gene lost 9 bases, with 7 bases spanning the gap. The germline gives CDR1 LGHDT, CDR2 YNNKEL (reference sequence). This CDR3 is CASSQGGIEQFF. DNA of the CDR3: TGTGCCAGCAGCCAAGGGGGTATTGAGCAGTTCTTC.

This clonotype was found a few times. The chain carries TRBV6-1 and TRBJ1-6; D unresolved. Trimming left V 7 bases short and J 8 bases short, with 18 bases between. Germline V gene data show CDR1 as MNHNS and CDR2 as SASEGT. The CDR3 loop spans 15 amino acids. The CDR3 here is CASKSRLVAYSPLHF. The CDR3 bases are TGTGCCAGCAAGTCCAGGCTCGTTGCTTATTCACCCCTCCACTTT.

This clonotype has more than one count but fewer than ten. The chain carries TRBV6-6 and TRBJ1-5; unclear D gene. CDR3 length equals 15 residues. The germline gives CDR1 MNHNY, CDR2 SVGAGI (reference sequence). V was shortened by 6 bases and J by 0 bases, with 12 bases between the two germline ends. The CDR3 sequence: CASRVSRYSNQPQHF. Here the CDR3 DNA reads TGTGCCAGCAGAGTCTCGAGATATAGCAATCAGCCCCAGCATTTT.

This clonotype turned up a few times. The V and J genes are TRBV5-1 and TRBJ1-4; TRBD1 matches at 8 bases. Trimming took 4 bases from V and 7 from J; bases not matched to a gene: 12. This CDR3 region has 16 residues. In germline, CDR1 is SGHRS, CDR2 YFSETQ. CDR3 sequence: CASSRTTTGGSEKLFF. CDR3 nucleotide sequence: TGCGCCAGCAGCCGGACCACTACAGGGGGAAGTGAAAAACTGTTTTTT.

This clonotype was seen a few times. This chain joins TRBV29-1 and TRBJ2-1, with 8 bases fitting TRBD2. Trimming removed 3 bases from V and 7 bases from J; junction bases left unmatched: 8. CDR1 and CDR2 (germline): SQVTM, ANQGSEA. The CDR3 is 14 amino acids. CDR3 DNA sequence: TGCAGCGTTGATCCGCGGGGGGCCGATAATGAGCAGTTCTTC. Translated: CSVDPRGADNEQFF.

V usage is TRBV4-2 and J usage is TRBJ1-2, with D possibly being TRBD1 (5 bases). The CDR3 totals 19 residues. V dropped 0 bases and J dropped 1 base, with 21 bases sitting between them. The germline gives CDR1 LGHNA, CDR2 YNFKEQ. The CDR3 reads CASSQETMGVREFNYGYTF. CDR3 coding DNA: TGTGCCAGCAGCCAAGAGACCATGGGAGTCAGGGAGTTTAACTATGGCTACACCTTC.

This clonotype was observed a handful of times. The rearrangement uses TRBV6-1 and TRBJ1-1, with D tentatively TRBD1 (6 bases). V was pared by 5 bases and J by 1 base, with 17 bases between. The CDR3 runs 16 residues. The germline gives CDR1 MNHNS, CDR2 SASEGT. The CDR3 loop is CASSTRPGTPNTEAFF. The CDR3 DNA reads TGTGCCAGCAGTACCCGGCCCGGGACACCGAACACTGAAGCTTTCTTT.

The rearrangement joins TRBV12-3 or TRBV12-4 to TRBJ1-1; D gene ambiguous. The CDR3 totals 13 residues. V was clipped by 6 bases and J by 6 bases, with 14 bases between them. DNA for the CDR3: TGTGCCAGCAGATACGGCGGTACCTCTGAAGCTTTCTTT. This encodes CASRYGGTSEAFF.

The chain joins TRBV19 to TRBJ2-7; D unclear. The V gene lost 3 bases and the J gene lost 4 bases, with 10 bases spanning the gap. The CDR3 length is 13 residues. The V gene's germline CDR1 is LNHDA and CDR2 SQIVND (reference sequence). CDR3 loop: CASSISNAYEQYF. The DNA of the CDR3 is TGTGCCAGTAGTATTTCCAACGCTTACGAGCAGTACTTC. Drawing the rest from reference TRBV19 and TRBJ2-7, the complete variable domain is DGGITQSPKYLFRKEGQNVTLSCEQNLNHDAMYWYRQDPGQGLRLIYYSQIVNDFQKGDIAEGYSVSREKKESFPLTVTSAQKNPTAFYLCASSISNAYEQYFGPGTRLTVT.

This clonotype has at least ten counts. The chain recombines TRBV7-8 with TRBJ2-3; a weak D match, TRBD1 (6 bases). Germline CDR1 SGHVS, CDR2 FQNEAQ. The CDR3 is made up of 16 amino acids. Trimming shortened V by 1 base and J by 5 bases, and 16 bases separated the two germline ends. This chain's CDR3 is CASSLVSALGGDTQYF. In DNA form, the CDR3 reads TGTGCCAGCAGCTTAGTTAGCGCCTTAGGGGGAGATACGCAGTATTTT.

This clonotype has more than one count but fewer than ten. The chain has TRBV5-1 and TRBJ2-5, with 10 nucleotides matching TRBD1. Germline V lookup: CDR1 SGHRS, CDR2 YFSETQ. The CDR3 runs to 15 residues. The ends lost 3 bases at V and 9 bases at J; junction bases unmatched: 11. The CDR3 nucleotides are TGCGCCAGCAGCTCCGGACAGGGGGACCTGGTGTCCCAGTACTTC. Its translation: CASSSGQGDLVSQYF.

Many counts were recorded for this clonotype. This chain uses TRBV7-9 with TRBJ1-6; D gene unclear. The CDR3 contains 16 residues. Trimming took off 3 bases at V and 5 bases at J, with 14 bases between the two ends. CDR1 is SEHNR, CDR2 FQNEAQ, per germline (reference sequence). The CDR3, as DNA: TGTGCCAGCAGCTTCGGACTAGCAGGCAATAATTCACCCCTCCACTTT. Translating gives CASSFGLAGNNSPLHF.

This clonotype was seen a handful of times. J is TRBJ2-7 and V is TRBV4-3; weak D call: TRBD2 (6 bases). CDR1 is LGHNA and CDR2 is YSLEER in the germline V gene. CDR3 length equals 16 residues. V lost 4 bases to trimming and J lost 3 bases, with 19 bases between them. CDR3 nucleotide sequence: TGCGCCAGCAGCCGAAAACCCACGGTGGGGGGCTACGAGCAGTACGTC. Amino acid sequence: CASSRKPTVGGYEQYV.

This clonotype was found a few times. J is TRBJ1-5 and V is TRBV4-3; 7 bases line up with TRBD1. CDR1 is LGHNA, CDR2 YSLEER, per germline. The V and J ends lost 3 bases and 6 bases, in that order; junction bases with no gene match: 8. CDR3 length equals 15 residues. The CDR3 region has the DNA TGCGCCAGCAGCCAGTACAGGGGTAAGGGTCAGCCCCAGCATTTT. Encoded protein: CASSQYRGKGQPQHF.

This clonotype was detected a few times. The chain links TRBV20-1 to TRBJ2-5; 9 bases are a match to TRBD2. Germline V gene lookup returns CDR1 DFQATT and CDR2 SNEGSKA (reference sequence). The CDR3 runs to 16 residues. V was clipped by 3 bases and J by 4 bases; unmatched bases: 12. The CDR3: CSARSPGTSFSETQYF. For the CDR3, the DNA is TGCAGTGCTAGGTCCCCCGGGACTAGCTTCTCAGAGACCCAGTACTTC.

The chain has TRBV19 and TRBJ1-1, with no clear D. The length of the CDR3 is 15 residues. Trimming pared 7 bases from V and 6 bases from J, leaving 21 bases between. CDR1 is LNHDA and CDR2 is SQIVND in the germline V gene (reference sequence). The CDR3 protein is CASTARRERSAEAFF. CDR3 bases: TGTGCCAGTACCGCCAGGCGGGAAAGGAGCGCTGAAGCTTTCTTT. The whole variable domain, remainder taken from reference TRBV19 and TRBJ1-1, is DGGITQSPKYLFRKEGQNVTLSCEQNLNHDAMYWYRQDPGQGLRLIYYSQIVNDFQKGDIAEGYSVSREKKESFPLTVTSAQKNPTAFYLCASTARRERSAEAFFGQGTRLTVV.

This clonotype was seen a handful of times. This chain uses TRBV7-2 with TRBJ1-6; D is unclear. The germline CDR1 and CDR2 sequences are SGHTA and FQGNSA. The CDR3 extends over 15 amino acids. Trimming pared 2 bases from V and 5 bases from J, leaving 10 bases between. The CDR3 nucleotides read TGTGCCAGCAGCTTAAGTTCCTGGAATAATTCACCCCTCCACTTT. As protein: CASSLSSWNNSPLHF.

V and J are TRBV2 and TRBJ2-1, with TRBD1 matching 7 bases. In germline, CDR1 is SNHLY, CDR2 FYNNEI. The CDR3 runs to 11 residues. V lost 7 bases and J lost 8; bases outside the gene matches: 2. The CDR3 loop is CASNRGYEQFF. Here the CDR3 DNA reads TGTGCCAGCAACAGGGGCTATGAGCAGTTCTTC.

This clonotype was detected ten times or more. The rearrangement joins TRBV20-1 to TRBJ1-5, with D possibly TRBD1 on 6 matching bases. This CDR3 has 13 amino acids. Germline assignment: CDR1 DFQATT and CDR2 SNEGSKA (reference sequence). The V gene lost 6 bases and the J gene lost 6 bases, with 15 bases spanning the gap. The CDR3 coding sequence is TGCAGTGCAACTACAGGGATCGGTCAGCCCCAGCATTTT. Translating gives CSATTGIGQPQHF.

This clonotype was observed a few times. V is TRBV2 and J is TRBJ2-3, with 7 bases aligning to TRBD1. Unmatched junction bases numbered 11, after V lost 9 bases and J lost 2 bases. The CDR3 has 15 amino acids. Germline lookup yields CDR1 SNHLY and CDR2 FYNNEI. Here the CDR3 DNA reads TGTGCCAGACAGAGGGGACAGATCTTCACAGATACGCAGTATTTT. Its protein is CARQRGQIFTDTQYF.